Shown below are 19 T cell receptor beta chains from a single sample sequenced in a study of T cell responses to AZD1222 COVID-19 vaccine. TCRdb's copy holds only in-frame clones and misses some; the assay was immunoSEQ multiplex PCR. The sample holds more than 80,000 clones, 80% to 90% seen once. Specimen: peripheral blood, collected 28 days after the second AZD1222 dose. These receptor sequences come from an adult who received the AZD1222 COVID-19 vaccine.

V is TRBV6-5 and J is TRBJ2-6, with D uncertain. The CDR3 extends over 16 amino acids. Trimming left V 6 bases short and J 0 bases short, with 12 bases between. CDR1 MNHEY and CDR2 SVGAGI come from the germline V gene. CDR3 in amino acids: CASSYITNSGANVLTF. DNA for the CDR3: TGTGCCAGCAGCTACATCACGAACTCTGGGGCCAACGTCCTGACTTTC.

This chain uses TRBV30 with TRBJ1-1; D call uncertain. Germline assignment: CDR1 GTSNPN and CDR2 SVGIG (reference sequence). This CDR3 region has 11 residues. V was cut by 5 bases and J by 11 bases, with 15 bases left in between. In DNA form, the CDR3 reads TGTGCCTGGGACGGTGGACTGTGGGCTTTCTTT. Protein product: CAWDGGLWAFF.

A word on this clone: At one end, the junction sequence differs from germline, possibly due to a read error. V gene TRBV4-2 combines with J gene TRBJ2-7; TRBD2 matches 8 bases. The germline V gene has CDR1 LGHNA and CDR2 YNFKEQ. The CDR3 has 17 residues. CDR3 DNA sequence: TGTGCCAGCAGTCAAGATCAGTCGGGGGGGAGCTCCTACGAGCAGTACTTC. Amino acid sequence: CASSQDQSGGSSYEQYF.

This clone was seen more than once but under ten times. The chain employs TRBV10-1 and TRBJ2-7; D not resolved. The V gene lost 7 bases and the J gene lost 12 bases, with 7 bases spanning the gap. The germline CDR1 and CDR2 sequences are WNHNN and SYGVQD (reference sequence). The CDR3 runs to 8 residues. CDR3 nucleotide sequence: TGCGCCAGCAATTTCGGGTACTTC. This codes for CASNFGYF.

The CDR3 DNA reads TGCGCCAGCAGCTTGGACTCTTATGGCTACACCTTC. Translation gives CASSLDSYGYTF. This chain joins TRBV5-1 and TRBJ1-2; D gene unclear. Trimming took 0 bases from V and 5 from J, leaving 5 bases between them. Germline V gives CDR1 SGHRS, CDR2 YFSETQ. This CDR3 region has 12 residues.

The CDR3 loop is CASSINPGQVYSGNTIYF. The CDR3 DNA follows: TGTGCCAGTAGTATAAACCCGGGACAGGTCTACTCTGGAAACACCATATATTTT. The V and J genes are TRBV19 and TRBJ1-3, with TRBD1 matching 8 bases. Looked up from germline, CDR1 is LNHDA and CDR2 is SQIVND (reference sequence). Trimming at V came to 2 bases and at J to 0 bases, leaving 9 bases not matched to a gene. The CDR3 runs to 18 residues.

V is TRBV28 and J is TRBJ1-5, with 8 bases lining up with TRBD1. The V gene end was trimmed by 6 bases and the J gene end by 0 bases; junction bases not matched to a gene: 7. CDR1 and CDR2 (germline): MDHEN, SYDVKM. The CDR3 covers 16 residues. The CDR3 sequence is CASRTDRGASNQPQHF. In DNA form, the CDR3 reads TGTGCCAGCAGAACCGACAGGGGAGCTAGCAATCAGCCCCAGCATTTT.

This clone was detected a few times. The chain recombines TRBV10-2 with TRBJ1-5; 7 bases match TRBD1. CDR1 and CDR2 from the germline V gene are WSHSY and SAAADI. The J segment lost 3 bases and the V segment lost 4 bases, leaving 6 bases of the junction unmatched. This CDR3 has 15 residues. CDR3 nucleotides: TGCGCCAGCAGTGGCCGGGACAGCTTCAATCAGCCCCAGCATTTT. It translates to CASSGRDSFNQPQHF.

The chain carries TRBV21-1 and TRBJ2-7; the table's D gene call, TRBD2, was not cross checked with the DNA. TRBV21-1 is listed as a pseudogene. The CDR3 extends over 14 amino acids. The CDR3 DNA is TGTGCCAGCAGCAAATTGGCTAGCGGCTACGAGCAGTACTTC. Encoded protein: CASSKLASGYEQYF.

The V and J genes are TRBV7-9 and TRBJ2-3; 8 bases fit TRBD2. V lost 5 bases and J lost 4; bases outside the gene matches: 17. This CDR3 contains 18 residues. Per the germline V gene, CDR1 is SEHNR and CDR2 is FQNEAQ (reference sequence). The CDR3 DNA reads TGTGCCAGCAGCCGTAATTTCCTAGCGGGCAGCGGGGCAGATACGCAGTATTTT. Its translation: CASSRNFLAGSGADTQYF. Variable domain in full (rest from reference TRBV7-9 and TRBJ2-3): DTGVSQNPRHKITKRGQNVTFRCDPISEHNRLYWYRQTLGQGPEFLTYFQNEAQLEKSRLLSDRFSAERPKGSFSTLEIQRTEQGDSAMYLCASSRNFLAGSGADTQYFGPGTRLTVL.

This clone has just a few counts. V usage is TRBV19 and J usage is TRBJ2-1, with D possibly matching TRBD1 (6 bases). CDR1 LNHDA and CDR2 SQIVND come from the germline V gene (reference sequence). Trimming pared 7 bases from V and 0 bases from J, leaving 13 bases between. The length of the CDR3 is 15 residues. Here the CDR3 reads CASNAPGHSYNEQFF. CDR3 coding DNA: TGTGCCAGTAACGCGCCGGGACACTCCTACAATGAGCAGTTCTTC.

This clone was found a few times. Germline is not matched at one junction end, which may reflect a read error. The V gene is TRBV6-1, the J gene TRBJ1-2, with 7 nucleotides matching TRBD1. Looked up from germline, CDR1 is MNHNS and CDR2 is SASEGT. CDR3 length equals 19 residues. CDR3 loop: CASSEGPTGLNGLNHGYTF. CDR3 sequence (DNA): TGTGCCAGCAGTGAGGGCCCGACAGGGCTTAACGGGCTTAACCATGGCTACACCTTC.

CDR3 nucleotides: TGTGCCAGCAGCCGGGTGGGGGGAGCGAACACCGGGGAGCTGTTTTTT. It is translated as CASSRVGGANTGELFF. The chain couples TRBV9 to TRBJ2-2, with a possible D match to TRBD2 (6 bases). This CDR3 has 16 residues. In germline, CDR1 is SGDLS, CDR2 YYNGEE. V lost 4 bases, J lost 0 bases, and 13 bases lay in between.

The CDR3 region is CASSQGQGAHYGYTF. DNA for the CDR3: TGTGCCAGCAGCCAAGGACAGGGGGCACACTATGGCTACACCTTC. The gene calls are TRBV4-2 and TRBJ1-2, with TRBD1 matching 10 bases. This CDR3 spans 15 amino acids. The germline V gene has CDR1 LGHNA and CDR2 YNFKEQ. J gave up 3 bases and V 1 base, and 2 bases lay outside the gene matches.

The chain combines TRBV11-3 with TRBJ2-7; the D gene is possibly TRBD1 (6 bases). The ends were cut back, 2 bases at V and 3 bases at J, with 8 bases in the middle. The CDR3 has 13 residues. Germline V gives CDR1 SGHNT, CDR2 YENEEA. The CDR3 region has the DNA TGTGCCAGCAGCTTATACAGGGACTACGAGCAGTACTTC. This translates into CASSLYRDYEQYF.

The CDR3 is CASSKPVAGLETQYF. For the CDR3, the DNA is TGTGCCAGCAGCAAACCCGTAGCGGGATTGGAGACCCAGTACTTC. The V gene is TRBV9, the J gene TRBJ2-5; 8 nucleotides line up with TRBD2. J was trimmed by 5 bases and V by 4 bases; bases with no gene match: 10. The CDR3 sequence is 15 residues long. Germline V lookup: CDR1 SGDLS, CDR2 YYNGEE. The entire variable domain, with the rest obtained from reference TRBV9 and TRBJ2-5, is as follows: DSGVTQTPKHLITATGQRVTLRCSPRSGDLSVYWYQQSLDQGLQFLIQYYNGEERAKGNILERFSAQQFPDLHSELNLSSLELGDSALYFCASSKPVAGLETQYFGPGTRLLVL.

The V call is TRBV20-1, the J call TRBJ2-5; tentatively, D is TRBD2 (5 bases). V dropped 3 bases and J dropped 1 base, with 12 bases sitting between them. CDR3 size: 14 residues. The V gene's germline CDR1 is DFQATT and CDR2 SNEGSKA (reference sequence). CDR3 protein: CSASERPTQETQYF. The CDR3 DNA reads TGCAGTGCTAGTGAGCGGCCCACCCAAGAGACCCAGTACTTC.

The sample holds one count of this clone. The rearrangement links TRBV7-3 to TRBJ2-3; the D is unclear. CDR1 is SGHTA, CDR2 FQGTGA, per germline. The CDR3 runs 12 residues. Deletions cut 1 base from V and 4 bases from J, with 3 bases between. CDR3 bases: TGTGCCAGCAGCTTAAATGCAGATACGCAGTATTTT. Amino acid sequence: CASSLNADTQYF.

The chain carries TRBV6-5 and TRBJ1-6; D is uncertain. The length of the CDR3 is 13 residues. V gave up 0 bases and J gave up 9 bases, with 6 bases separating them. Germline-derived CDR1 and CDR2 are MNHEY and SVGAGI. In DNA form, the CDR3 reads TGTGCCAGCAGTTACTCTGCTGGTTCACCCCTCCACTTT. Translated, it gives CASSYSAGSPLHF.